The clone carrying this T cell receptor beta chain was detected only once. Per the original methods: Reference gene primer amplification yielded estimated nucleated cell counts. Generated by immunoSEQ multiplex PCR, the TCRdb table keeps only in-frame clones and is missing some. D and trimming were read from the DNA, whereas the V and J calls and clone size are those reported in that table. The sample shows about 74,000 clones, 87% of them seen only once. This sample stems from a study of blood T cell repertoires in COVID-19. The overall study: Both acute and convalescent COVID-19 samples were obtained from the United States, Italy and Spain. Sample material is recorded as cDNA or gDNA derived from T cells, B-cell-depleted T cells, or PBMCs.

The clonotype was recovered from an elderly woman with active or convalescent COVID-19. Input material: peripheral blood.

The CDR3 DNA sequence: TGTGCCAGCAGCTTTTCCGGGACAGGGGCTTCGAACTATGGCTACACCTTC. This translates into CASSFSGTGASNYGYTF. The chain carries TRBV11-2 and TRBJ1-2; TRBD1 matches at 10 bases. Unmatched junction bases numbered 9, after V lost 3 bases and J lost 2 bases. The germline gives CDR1 SGHAT, CDR2 FQNNGV. The CDR3 totals 17 residues.